This T cell receptor beta chain was retrieved from a study of beta chain features in type 1 diabetes (dated by TCRdb to the late 2010s). Broadly, across the study: Mean age, gender distribution, total cell number and subset yield were not different between patients and healthy donors. A total of roughly 100 million sorted cells were examined across all samples, and a strong correlation was observed between cell number per subset and RNA yield. The study compared TCRB repertoires of sorted circulating CD4+ T cell subsets between recently diagnosed type 1 diabetes patients and matched healthy donors. Regulatory and stem cell-like memory subsets were obtained from only 8 patients and roughly 8 healthy donors, while naive and central memory subsets were obtained from all 30 or so donors. Study-level results and caveats: HLA sub-analyses involved small numbers of individuals, so any influence of HLA type on TCRB rearrangement remained unresolved. PCR might favor shorter templates, but patient and control samples were amplified and corrected together, so any skew would affect both groups equally. Because cDNA was sequenced instead of genomic DNA, highly expressing activated cells could be over-represented, though the groups showed no difference in activation or CD3 levels. Type 1 diabetes patients showed a moderate but significant shortening of TCRB CDR3 length in all four CD4+ subsets. The naive, central memory and regulatory TCRB repertoires appeared to resemble one another more closely among patients than among healthy donors. Fewer insertions and more nucleotide deletions at VDJ recombination sites were observed in patients with type 1 diabetes, implying thymic rearrangement abnormalities.

Each donor gave one peripheral blood draw, averaging around 0.11 L, which was collected into heparinised tubes. A BD FACSAria II and a panel including CD45RO, CCR7, CD25, CD127, CD95 and CD27 were used to sort naive, central memory, regulatory and stem cell-like memory CD4+ T cells. All sorted populations exceeded 95% purity. PBMCs were isolated immediately by Lymphoprep density gradient centrifugation and stained directly without culture. To minimize batch effects, samples were stained and sorted in pairs, one healthy donor with one patient per experiment. Of note for this clone: The clone's antigen remains unknown. There are no base qualities to consult, and no much larger clone falls within one base.

The entire amount of isolated RNA was reverse transcribed using the High Capacity cDNA Reverse Transcription Kit, so the sequenced TCRB transcripts were expressed ones. Deep immunoSEQ sequencing was performed on naive, central memory and regulatory T cell samples, with an average of roughly 4 million total reads per sample. Sorted cells were lysed in RLT buffer and RNA was extracted with DNase-treated RNeasy Micro or Mini kits, depending on cell number. Each cell subset was processed separately to prevent cross-contamination, with patient and healthy donor samples processed together. Using the immunoSEQ multiplex PCR, TCRB sequences were amplified from cDNA into 87-bp fragments spanning the CDR3 region. Sequencing of the amplicons was performed on the Illumina HiSeq platform. In the original analysis: PCR bias was corrected computationally using synthetic template baselines, and reads within Hamming distance 2 were collapsed, with unmergeable singletons discarded. Reads were aligned against IMGT to assign V, D and J genes, CDR3 length and insertions or deletions at six rearrangement sites. Clonotype counts were normalized to sorted cell number within each subset before computing true diversity and Gini coefficients with the tcR R package. The overlap coefficient, calculated on TCRB nucleotide sequences, was used to quantify repertoire sharing. Out-of-frame TCRB sequences from naive cells were analyzed as a proxy for the pre-selection repertoire. What TCRdb holds here is the immuneACCESS table cut down to in-frame rearrangements. Part of the clones is not present; checked against another copy, under half of the missing clones reflect an unresolved V gene, and the others are unexplained. V and J calls and clone size follow that table, whereas D and trimming were derived from the DNA. The sample has almost 250,000 clones on record, less than 15% of them singletons. The top ten clones comprise 0.026% of the sample.

The CDR3 contains 17 residues, cysteine and phenylalanine counted. The kept DNA is CDR3 alone, 51 bases in frame from the first base. V is pruned by 7 bases and J by 6 bases, leaving 15 bases of the junction without a gene match. As encoded in the germline V gene (reference sequence), CDR1 is SGHKS while CDR2 is YYEKEE. This TCR derives from a woman between 35 and 50 years old in good health. The V gene is TRBV5-5 and the J gene is TRBJ2-4, and TRBD2 aligns with 11 junction nucleotides. Sequencing used naive CD4+ T cells from blood. This specimen's cell subset or site label, interpreted: true naive CD4+ T cells. Read as DNA, the sequence is TGTGCCAGCGGGTCTAGCGGGGGGCCCACTCCTGGAAACATTCAGTACTTC. The resulting protein is CASGSSGGPTPGNIQYF.